A single sample gave rise to the 20 T cell receptor beta chains below, sequenced in a study of shared clonotypes between healthy human individuals. Using immunoSEQ multiplex PCR, the repertoire was profiled, and TCRdb retains in-frame clones only, with some absent. Of millions of clones listed, around 95% are singletons. The material sequenced was naive CD4+ T cells sorted from blood. Subset described: CD45RA+ positively selected. The receptors stem from a man aged 18-30 years in good health.

The J gene is TRBJ2-7, the V gene TRBV4-1; D remains ambiguous. The V gene's germline CDR1 is MGHRA and CDR2 YSYEKL. V was pared by 0 bases and J by 0 bases, with 15 bases between. This CDR3 contains 17 residues. The CDR3 nucleotides read TGCGCCAGCAGCCAAGATCGAAAGGGTCCCAGCTCCTACGAGCAGTACTTC. The encoded protein is CASSQDRKGPSSYEQYF.

Concerning this clone: The same CDR3 can be traced to other DNA sequences in this sample. This chain connects TRBV6-5 to TRBJ2-3; 10 nucleotides align to TRBD2. Germline CDR1 and CDR2: MNHEY and SVGAGI. The CDR3 contains 13 residues. Trimming took 6 bases from V and 6 from J; bases not matched to a gene: 3. CDR3 in amino acids: CASRLAGTDTQYF. The CDR3 DNA follows: TGTGCCAGCAGACTAGCGGGAACGGATACGCAGTATTTT.

This chain connects TRBV7-9 to TRBJ2-3; either TRBD1 or TRBD2 may fit D (5 bases each). V was pared by 2 bases and J by 6 bases, with 15 bases between. The CDR3 has 15 residues. The germline V gene encodes CDR1 SEHNR and CDR2 FQNEAQ (reference sequence). The CDR3 loop is CASSLFQGVGDTQYF. The CDR3 DNA follows: TGTGCCAGCAGCTTATTTCAGGGAGTCGGGGATACGCAGTATTTT.

The genes are TRBV14 and TRBJ2-2; D uncertain. The germline gives CDR1 SGHDN, CDR2 FVKESK. The CDR3 consists of 16 residues. V lost 1 base to trimming and J lost 4 bases, with 13 bases between them. The CDR3 coding sequence is TGTGCCAGCAGCCAAGTAAAGCCGAGGAGCACCGGGGAGCTGTTTTTT. It specifies CASSQVKPRSTGELFF.

Turning to this clone: The junction shows a germline mismatch at one end, possibly a read error. The chain uses TRBV7-7 and TRBJ2-7; TRBD1 aligns across 7 bases. The germline V gene encodes CDR1 SSHAT and CDR2 FNYEAQ (reference sequence). This CDR3 comprises 15 residues. The chain's CDR3 is CASSLGDSSSYEQYF. The CDR3 DNA reads as TGTGCTAGCAGCTTAGGGGACAGTTCTTCCTACGAGCAGTACTTC.

The chain uses TRBV18 and TRBJ1-2; TRBD1 agrees at 8 bases. V shed 6 bases, J shed 8 bases, and the junction held 23 bases outside the gene matches. The germline V gene encodes CDR1 KGHSH and CDR2 LQKENI. The CDR3 sequence is 18 residues long. The CDR3, as DNA: TGTGCCAGCTCTTCCGGACTGGGACAGGCGTCTCTCCCGGAGGGCTACACCTTC. Translated, it gives CASSSGLGQASLPEGYTF.

The gene calls are TRBV6-1 and TRBJ1-1; no firm D call. With 8 bases removed from V and 1 base from J, the gap between germline ends came to 17 bases. Germline values: CDR1 MNHNS, CDR2 SASEGT. The CDR3 spans 15 residues. The DNA for the CDR3 is TGTGCCAGCGGGGAGTACGCCTTACCGAACACTGAAGCTTTCTTT. It translates to CASGEYALPNTEAFF.

This chain joins TRBV7-9 and TRBJ1-2; 8 bases line up with TRBD1. The ends lost 0 bases at V and 6 bases at J; junction bases unmatched: 3. Germline V gene lookup returns CDR1 SEHNR and CDR2 FQNEAQ (reference sequence). The CDR3 contains 14 residues. The CDR3 loop is CASSLATDRDGYTF. The DNA of the CDR3 is TGTGCCAGCAGCTTAGCCACGGACAGGGATGGCTACACCTTC.

The rearrangement joins TRBV29-1 to TRBJ2-3, with TRBD1 matching over 7 bases. This CDR3 is built from 16 residues. CDR1 and CDR2 from the germline V gene are SQVTM and ANQGSEA. With 4 bases clipped from V and 3 bases from J, the junction kept 13 bases outside the gene matches. The CDR3 bases are TGCAGCGTTGTGGAGGACAGGACCCAATTAACAGATACGCAGTATTTT. As protein: CSVVEDRTQLTDTQYF.

V and J are TRBV7-9 and TRBJ2-1, with TRBD2 identical over 15 bases. The V gene end was trimmed by 5 bases and the J gene end by 8 bases; junction bases not matched to a gene: 7. The CDR3 totals 16 residues. Germline-derived CDR1 and CDR2 are SEHNR and FQNEAQ (reference sequence). In DNA, the CDR3 is TGTGCCAGCAGCCCGAGGACTAGCGGGAGGGCCTATGAGCAGTTCTTC. Translated: CASSPRTSGRAYEQFF.

This clone was found once. The rearrangement links TRBV4-1 to TRBJ1-5; unclear D gene. Germline V CDR1 and CDR2: MGHRA, YSYEKL. The CDR3 is 15 residues long. The V end was cut by 3 bases, the J end by 0 bases, with 9 bases between. The CDR3 is CASSHGSYSNQPQHF. CDR3 bases: TGCGCCAGCAGCCACGGGAGTTATAGCAATCAGCCCCAGCATTTT.

The chain employs TRBV6-1 and TRBJ2-7, with 7 bases identical to TRBD1. J was trimmed by 0 bases and V by 2 bases; bases with no gene match: 7. CDR1 MNHNS and CDR2 SASEGT come from the germline V gene. This CDR3 comprises 16 residues. This CDR3 reads CASSEPPGQSSYEQYF. In DNA, the CDR3 is TGTGCCAGCAGTGAACCTCCGGGACAGAGCTCCTACGAGCAGTACTTC.

Note on this clone: Other DNA sequences from this sample encode an identical CDR3 as well. V and J are TRBV9 and TRBJ2-5; no clear D gene. The CDR3 covers 12 residues. CDR1 SGDLS and CDR2 YYNGEE come from the germline V gene. V shed 1 base and J shed 5 bases, with 6 bases lying between them. CDR3 sequence reads: CASSVLGETQYF. As DNA, the CDR3 is TGTGCCAGCAGCGTACTCGGGGAGACCCAGTACTTC.

The chain joins TRBV28 to TRBJ1-5, with D unclear. The CDR3 spans 15 residues. V lost 2 bases to trimming and J lost 3 bases, with 11 bases between them. Germline CDR1 and CDR2: MDHEN and SYDVKM. For the CDR3, the DNA is TGTGCCAGCAGTTTACGGACGGCGGCCAATCAGCCCCAGCATTTT. The encoded protein is CASSLRTAANQPQHF.

This chain links TRBV5-6 with TRBJ2-7, with D uncertain. CDR3 size: 12 residues. Germline V gene sequence: CDR1 SGHDT, CDR2 YYEEEE. V lost 3 bases and J lost 1, with 5 bases in between. CDR3 protein: CASSSLSYEQYF. CDR3 sequence (DNA): TGTGCCAGCAGCTCTTTATCCTACGAGCAGTACTTC.

This clone was counted between two and nine times. The rearrangement joins TRBV12-2 to TRBJ1-1; the D segment call TRBD1 is taken from the table without a DNA check. TRBV12-2 is flagged as a pseudogene. CDR3 length: 16 residues. The CDR3 protein is CASRLVPTGKNTEAFF. The CDR3, as DNA: TGTGCAAGTCGCTTAGTCCCGACAGGGAAGAACACTGAAGCTTTCTTT.

The chain has TRBV9 and TRBJ1-6, with 7 bases identical to TRBD1. Germline V gene lookup returns CDR1 SGDLS and CDR2 YYNGEE. V lost 0 bases to trimming and J lost 7 bases; unmatched junction nucleotides: 7. This CDR3 contains 16 residues. For the CDR3, the DNA is TGTGCCAGCAGCGTAGCGGGGGACAGAGGAAATTCACCCCTCCACTTT. Amino acid sequence: CASSVAGDRGNSPLHF.

About this clone: The sample carries other DNA sequences with the same CDR3. This chain links TRBV29-1 with TRBJ1-2; unclear D gene. In germline, CDR1 is SQVTM, CDR2 ANQGSEA. The V gene lost 6 bases and the J gene lost 6 bases, with 8 bases spanning the gap. The CDR3 consists of 10 residues. The DNA of the CDR3 is TGCAGCGTGGGCGTAGATGGCTACACCTTC. This gives the protein CSVGVDGYTF.

The chain combines TRBV5-6 with TRBJ1-4; 7 bases are shared with TRBD1. The CDR3 consists of 16 residues. V shed 4 bases and J 0 bases; nucleotides not matched to a gene: 6. Germline CDR1 SGHDT, CDR2 YYEEEE. The CDR3: CASSLQGRTTNEKLFF. The DNA of the CDR3 is TGTGCCAGCAGCCTACAGGGGCGGACAACTAATGAAAAACTGTTTTTT.

The rearrangement uses TRBV28 and TRBJ2-3; D uncertain. Per germline, CDR1 MDHEN and CDR2 SYDVKM. The CDR3 contains 13 residues. The V gene lost 6 bases and the J gene lost 7 bases, with 14 bases spanning the gap. CDR3 sequence: CASSAPGIYTQYF. CDR3 in DNA: TGTGCCAGCAGCGCACCTGGAATCTATACGCAGTATTTT.